This T cell receptor (beta chain) was sequenced during a study of T-cell memory formation after mild COVID-19. V was trimmed by 4 bases and J by 3 bases, leaving 6 bases between them. The germline V gene encodes CDR1 LGHDT and CDR2 YNNKEL (reference sequence). The CDR3 runs 12 residues. This clonotype was recorded at least ten times. TCRdb re-called the 5' RACE reads with MiXCR, one entry per CDR3 protein. Among around 510,000 distinct CDR3 sequences, roughly a fifth were seen once, and the ten largest hold roughly 9.1%. The sequenced sample was PBMCs or a T cell subset sorted from them (not recorded which). The sequence derives from an adult woman who had mild COVID-19 (a few samples of this study predate the infection). Cell type and time point are not known. The chain carries TRBV3-1 and TRBJ1-1; tentative D call: TRBD1 (6 bases). The CDR3 loop is CASSRTDTEAFF. CDR3 bases: TGTGCCAGCAGCCGGACAGACACTGAAGCTTTCTTT.